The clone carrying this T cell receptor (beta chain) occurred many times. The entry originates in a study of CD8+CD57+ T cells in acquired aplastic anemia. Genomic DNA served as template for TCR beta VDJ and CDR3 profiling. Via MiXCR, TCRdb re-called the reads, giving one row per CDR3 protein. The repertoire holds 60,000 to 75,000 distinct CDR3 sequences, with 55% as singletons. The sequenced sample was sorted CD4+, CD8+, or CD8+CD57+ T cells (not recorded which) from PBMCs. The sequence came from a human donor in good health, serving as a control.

CDR3 DNA sequence: TGTGCCAGCAGTGGAGGACAGGGGGTATCACCCCTCCACTTT. Amino acids: CASSGGQGVSPLHF. The chain carries TRBV12-3 or TRBV12-4 and TRBJ1-6, with 10 bases lining up with TRBD1. The junction had 5 bases not matched to a gene; V was cut back by 5 bases and J by 10 bases. There are 14 residues in the CDR3.